The 23 T cell receptor beta chains below come from one sample, sequenced in a study of blood T cell repertoires in COVID-19. Sequencing was performed with immunoSEQ multiplex PCR; in TCRdb, only in-frame clones are kept and a portion is missing. The profile covers more than 150,000 clones, with more than 80% appearing a single time and 2.5% to 3% taken by the ten largest. The sample taken for sequencing was peripheral blood. The receptors originated from a man aged 60-69 years with acute or convalescent COVID-19.

The J gene is TRBJ1-5, the V gene TRBV6-5, with TRBD1 matching over 9 bases. V lost 8 bases to trimming and J lost 6 bases; unmatched junction nucleotides: 11. The CDR3 spans 15 residues. The germline V gene has CDR1 MNHEY and CDR2 SVGAGI. The CDR3 is CASWDREVASQPQHF. The CDR3 coding sequence is TGTGCCAGCTGGGACAGGGAAGTGGCCAGTCAGCCCCAGCATTTT.

The V gene is TRBV4-1, the J gene TRBJ2-5, with 7 bases that match TRBD1. Per germline, CDR1 MGHRA and CDR2 YSYEKL. After removal of 1 base from V and 1 base from J, the junction contained 9 bases not matched to a gene. The CDR3 length is 17 residues. The CDR3: CASSQAWYSGGQETQYF. In nucleotides, the CDR3 is TGCGCCAGCAGCCAAGCCTGGTACTCAGGGGGCCAAGAGACCCAGTACTTC.

V is TRBV3-1 (or the pseudogene TRBV3-2) and J is TRBJ2-1; 10 nucleotides agree with TRBD2. Trimming removed 4 bases from V and 3 bases from J; junction bases left unmatched: 6. This CDR3 has 16 amino acids. CDR1 is LGHDT and CDR2 is YNNKEL in the germline V gene (reference sequence). The DNA for the CDR3 is TGTGCCAGCAGCCTCCACCCTAGCGGGGGCTACAATGAGCAGTTCTTC. Protein sequence: CASSLHPSGGYNEQFF.

The rearrangement links TRBV27 to TRBJ2-1, with 8 bases that match TRBD1. Trimming removed 8 bases from V and 6 bases from J; junction bases left unmatched: 6. Looked up from germline, CDR1 is MNHEY and CDR2 is SMNVEV (reference sequence). The CDR3 totals 13 residues. The CDR3 sequence: CASCRDRFNEQFF. The CDR3 region has the DNA TGTGCCAGCTGCCGGGACAGGTTCAATGAGCAGTTCTTC.

Concerning this clone itself: This same CDR3 is encoded by further DNA sequences in the sample. This sequence joins TRBV27 and TRBJ1-5; TRBD1 aligns across 9 bases. The trim removed 6 bases at V and 0 bases at J, leaving 6 bases unmatched. The CDR3 loop spans 16 amino acids. In germline, CDR1 is MNHEY, CDR2 SMNVEV (reference sequence). CDR3 bases: TGTGCCAGCAGGGGACAGGGCCTTTATAGCAATCAGCCCCAGCATTTT. Translated: CASRGQGLYSNQPQHF.

This clone appeared once. The chain has TRBV5-4 and TRBJ1-1; D gene uncertain. V was clipped by 0 bases and J by 4 bases, with 7 bases between them. This CDR3 contains 13 residues. Germline lookup yields CDR1 SGHNT and CDR2 YYREEE (reference sequence). This CDR3 is CASSLGGATEAFF. CDR3 bases: TGTGCCAGCAGCTTGGGAGGTGCCACTGAAGCTTTCTTT.

This clone was counted between two and nine times. The chain joins TRBV11-2 to TRBJ2-1; 10 positions agree with TRBD2. The CDR3 totals 15 residues. Germline trimming cut 0 bases from V and 15 bases from J; bases unmatched to any gene: 11. The germline gives CDR1 SGHAT, CDR2 FQNNGV. CDR3 amino acids: CASSLESGLARRTFF. The CDR3, as DNA: TGTGCCAGCAGCTTAGAATCGGGACTAGCGCGGCGTACGTTCTTC.

The sample holds one count of this clone. The chain uses TRBV5-1 and TRBJ1-2; D ambiguous. This CDR3 spans 12 amino acids. Germline V lookup: CDR1 SGHRS, CDR2 YFSETQ. The V end was cut by 5 bases, the J end by 4 bases, with 9 bases between. CDR3 loop: CASRDSGYGYTF. In DNA, the CDR3 is TGCGCCAGCAGAGACTCGGGCTATGGCTACACCTTC.

The genes are TRBV2 and TRBJ1-2; weak D call: TRBD1 (5 bases). CDR1 and CDR2 from the germline V gene are SNHLY and FYNNEI. Trimming took 2 bases from V and 1 from J, leaving 14 bases between them. This CDR3 contains 16 residues. For the CDR3, the DNA is TGTGCCAGCAGTGAATTCACGGCAGGGAATAACTATGGCTACACCTTC. Translation gives CASSEFTAGNNYGYTF.

This clone is a singleton in its sample. The J gene is TRBJ2-6, the V gene TRBV27; the D gene is possibly TRBD2 (6 bases). Trimming took off 7 bases at V and 4 bases at J, with 14 bases between the two ends. There are 15 residues in the CDR3. Per the germline V gene, CDR1 is MNHEY and CDR2 is SMNVEV (reference sequence). CDR3 in amino acids: CASNQGGAGANVLTF. The CDR3 DNA reads as TGTGCCAGCAACCAAGGAGGGGCCGGGGCCAACGTCCTGACTTTC.

The gene calls are TRBV27 and TRBJ2-7, with D maybe TRBD1 (5 bases). The CDR3 is 13 residues long. V lost 1 base and J 4 bases, leaving 8 bases between the germline ends. Germline-derived CDR1 and CDR2 are MNHEY and SMNVEV (reference sequence). CDR3 sequence reads: CASSLFQGYEQYF. DNA of the CDR3: TGTGCCAGCAGTTTATTTCAGGGTTACGAGCAGTACTTC.

The chain has TRBV4-1 and TRBJ2-1; D perhaps matches TRBD2 (7 bases). Germline CDR1 and CDR2: MGHRA and YSYEKL. Trimming left V 7 bases short and J 7 bases short, with 20 bases between. CDR3 size: 15 residues. The DNA of the CDR3 is TGCGCCAGCACCCCCAGGGGCGGGGGAGGAAATGAGCAGTTCTTC. Its protein is CASTPRGGGGNEQFF.

DNA of the CDR3: TGCGCCAGCAGCCAATATACAGGGGGTAGAAATCAGCCCCAGCATTTT. As protein: CASSQYTGGRNQPQHF. This chain joins TRBV4-3 and TRBJ1-5; 8 nucleotides line up with TRBD1. The J segment lost 4 bases and the V segment lost 2 bases, leaving 7 bases of the junction unmatched. Germline CDR1 is LGHNA and CDR2 is YSLEER. CDR3 length equals 16 residues.

This chain uses TRBV2 with TRBJ2-5; 9 bases fit TRBD1. There are 14 residues in the CDR3. The V gene's germline CDR1 is SNHLY and CDR2 FYNNEI. Losses at the gene ends were 6 bases for V and 5 bases for J; bases not matched to a gene: 7. The CDR3 bases are TGTGCCAGCAGGAGGGACAGGGCCGGGGAGACCCAGTACTTC. It encodes CASRRDRAGETQYF.

The chain employs TRBV9 and TRBJ1-1; D gene uncertain. The CDR3 contains 12 residues. V lost 3 bases and J lost 2, with 5 bases in between. CDR1 is SGDLS, CDR2 YYNGEE, per germline. The CDR3 spells CASSDINTEAFF. The DNA for the CDR3 is TGTGCCAGCAGCGATATTAACACTGAAGCTTTCTTT.

The rearrangement joins TRBV3-1 (or the pseudogene TRBV3-2) to TRBJ1-3; D is uncertain. V was cut by 5 bases and J by 7 bases, with 18 bases left in between. The CDR3 totals 15 residues. Germline CDR1 and CDR2: LGHDT and YNNKEL (reference sequence). Here the CDR3 reads CASSTLTRGGNTIYF. The CDR3, as DNA: TGTGCCAGCAGCACACTAACACGGGGAGGGAACACCATATATTTT.

The V gene is TRBV19, the J gene TRBJ1-5; D is ambiguous. Germline CDR1 is LNHDA and CDR2 is SQIVND (reference sequence). V was clipped by 6 bases and J by 11 bases, with 17 bases between them. This CDR3 contains 13 residues. CDR3 region: CASSTTKGAAQHF. The CDR3 nucleotides read TGTGCCAGTAGCACAACGAAAGGAGCGGCCCAGCATTTT. Full variable domain (outside the CDR3, taken from reference TRBV19 and TRBJ1-5): DGGITQSPKYLFRKEGQNVTLSCEQNLNHDAMYWYRQDPGQGLRLIYYSQIVNDFQKGDIAEGYSVSREKKESFPLTVTSAQKNPTAFYLCASSTTKGAAQHFGDGTRLSIL.

V gene TRBV9 combines with J gene TRBJ1-1; no firm D call. The CDR3 has 15 amino acids. Trimming removed 4 bases from V and 4 bases from J, with 17 bases in between. Germline V gene sequence: CDR1 SGDLS, CDR2 YYNGEE. The chain's CDR3 is CASSFRPTGGTEAFF. The CDR3 DNA sequence: TGTGCCAGCAGCTTTCGACCTACTGGAGGCACTGAAGCTTTCTTT.

This CDR3 is CASTGTRNYGYTF. CDR3 nucleotide sequence: TGTGCCAGCACCGGGACAAGAAACTATGGCTACACCTTC. This chain links TRBV6-5 with TRBJ1-2, with D possibly matching TRBD1 (6 bases). This CDR3 has 13 amino acids. V lost 7 bases and J 2 bases, leaving 11 bases between the germline ends. Germline loops: CDR1 MNHEY, CDR2 SVGAGI.

The chain couples TRBV19 to TRBJ2-7; possible D gene TRBD2, 7 bases. Per the germline V gene, CDR1 is LNHDA and CDR2 is SQIVND (reference sequence). This CDR3 comprises 13 residues. Trimming stripped 5 bases from V and 5 bases from J, with 13 bases between. CDR3 in amino acids: CASSRGAIHEQYF. DNA for the CDR3: TGTGCCAGTAGTCGGGGGGCGATACACGAGCAGTACTTC.

The rearrangement joins TRBV11-1 to TRBJ1-1, with 7 positions matching TRBD1. The CDR3 runs to 15 residues. Germline V CDR1 and CDR2: SGHAT, FQDESV (reference sequence). After removal of 2 bases from V and 1 base from J, the junction contained 4 bases not matched to a gene. CDR3 amino acids: CASSLYGTANTEAFF. In DNA, the CDR3 is TGTGCCAGCAGCTTATATGGGACAGCGAACACTGAAGCTTTCTTT.

This clone was detected only once. This chain uses TRBV7-2 with TRBJ1-2; unclear D gene. The CDR3 covers 14 residues. Germline CDR1 reads SGHTA; CDR2 reads FQGNSA. V lost 1 base and J lost 5, with 11 bases in between. For the CDR3, the DNA is TGTGCCAGCAGCTTAGTTGAGGAAATATATGGCTACACCTTC. Translation: CASSLVEEIYGYTF. Looking up the rest from reference TRBV7-2 and TRBJ1-2 gives the full variable domain: GAGVSQSPSNKVTEKGKDVELRCDPISGHTALYWYRQSLGQGLEFLIYFQGNSAPDKSGLPSDRFSAERTGGSVSTLTIQRTQQEDSAVYLCASSLVEEIYGYTFGSGTRLTVV.

For the CDR3, the DNA is TGTGCCAGCAGCTTGTTTGCCGGGGGCGAGCAGTACTTC. This sequence encodes CASSLFAGGEQYF. The genes are TRBV5-5 and TRBJ2-7, with D tentatively TRBD2 (6 bases). Trimming took off 1 base at V and 6 bases at J, with 11 bases between the two ends. The CDR3 is 13 residues long. Germline V lookup: CDR1 SGHKS, CDR2 YYEKEE (reference sequence). The whole variable domain, filled in from reference TRBV5-5 and TRBJ2-7, reads DAGVTQSPTHLIKTRGQQVTLRCSPISGHKSVSWYQQVLGQGPQFIFQYYEKEERGRGNFPDRFSARQFPNYSSELNVNALLLGDSALYLCASSLFAGGEQYFGPGTRLTVT.